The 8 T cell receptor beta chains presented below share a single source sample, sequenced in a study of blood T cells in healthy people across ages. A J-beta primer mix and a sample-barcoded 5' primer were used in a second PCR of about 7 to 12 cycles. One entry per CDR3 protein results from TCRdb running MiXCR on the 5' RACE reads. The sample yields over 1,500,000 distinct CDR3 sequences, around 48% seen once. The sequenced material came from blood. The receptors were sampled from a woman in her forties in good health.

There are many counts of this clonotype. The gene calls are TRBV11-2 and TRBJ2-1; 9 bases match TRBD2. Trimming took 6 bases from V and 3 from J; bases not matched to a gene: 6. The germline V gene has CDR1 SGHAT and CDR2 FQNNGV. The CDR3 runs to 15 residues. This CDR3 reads CASRLSGGSYNEQFF. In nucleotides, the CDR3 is TGTGCCAGCAGACTGAGCGGGGGGAGCTACAATGAGCAGTTCTTC. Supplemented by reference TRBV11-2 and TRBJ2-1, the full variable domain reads EAGVAQSPRYKIIEKRQSVAFWCNPISGHATLYWYQQILGQGPKLLIQFQNNGVVDDSQLPKDRFSAERLKGVDSTLKIQPAKLEDSAVYLCASRLSGGSYNEQFFGPGTRLTVL.

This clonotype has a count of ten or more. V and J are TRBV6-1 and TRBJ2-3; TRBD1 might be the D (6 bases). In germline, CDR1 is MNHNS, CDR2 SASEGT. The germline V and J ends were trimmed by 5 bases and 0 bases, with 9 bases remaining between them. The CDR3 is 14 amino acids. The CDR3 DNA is TGTGCCAGCAGTCGGACAGCTAGCACAGATACGCAGTATTTT. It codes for CASSRTASTDTQYF.

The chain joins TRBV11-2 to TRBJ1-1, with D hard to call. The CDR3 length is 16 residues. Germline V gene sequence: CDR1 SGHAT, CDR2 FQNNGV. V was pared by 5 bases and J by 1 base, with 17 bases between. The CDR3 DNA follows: TGTGCCAGCAGCCTCAACCCCAACGGGGAGAACACTGAAGCTTTCTTT. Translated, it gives CASSLNPNGENTEAFF.

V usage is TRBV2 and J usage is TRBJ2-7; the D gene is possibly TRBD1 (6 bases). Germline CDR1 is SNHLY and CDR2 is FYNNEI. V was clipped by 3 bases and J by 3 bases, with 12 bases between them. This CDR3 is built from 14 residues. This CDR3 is CASSEEQGFYEQYF. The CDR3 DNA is TGTGCCAGCAGTGAGGAGCAGGGGTTCTACGAGCAGTACTTC.

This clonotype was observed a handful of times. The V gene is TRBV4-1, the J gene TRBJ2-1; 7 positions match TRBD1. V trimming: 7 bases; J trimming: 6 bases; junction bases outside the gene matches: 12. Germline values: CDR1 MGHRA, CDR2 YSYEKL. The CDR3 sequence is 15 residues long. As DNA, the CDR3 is TGCGCCAGCAACCCGGACAGGACGACGGGCAATGAGCAGTTCTTC. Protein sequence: CASNPDRTTGNEQFF.

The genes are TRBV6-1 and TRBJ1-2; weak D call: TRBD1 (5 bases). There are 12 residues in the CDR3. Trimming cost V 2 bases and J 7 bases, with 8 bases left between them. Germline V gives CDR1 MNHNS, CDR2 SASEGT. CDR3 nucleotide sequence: TGTGCCAGCAGTGAACTGAGGGGTGGCTACACCTTC. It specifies CASSELRGGYTF.

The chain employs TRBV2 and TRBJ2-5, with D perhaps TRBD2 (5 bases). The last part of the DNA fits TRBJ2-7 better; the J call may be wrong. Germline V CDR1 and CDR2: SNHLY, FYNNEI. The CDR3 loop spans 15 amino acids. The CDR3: CASSWQRGRTDEQYF. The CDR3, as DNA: TGTGCCAGCAGTTGGCAACGGGGTCGTACCGACGAGCAGTACTTC.

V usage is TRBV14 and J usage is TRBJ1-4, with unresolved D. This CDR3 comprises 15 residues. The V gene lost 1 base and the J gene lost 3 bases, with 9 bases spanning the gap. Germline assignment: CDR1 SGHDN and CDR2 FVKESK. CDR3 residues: CASSQAVDANEKLFF. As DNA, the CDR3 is TGTGCCAGCAGCCAAGCCGTGGATGCTAATGAAAAACTGTTTTTT. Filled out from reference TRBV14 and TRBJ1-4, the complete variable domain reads EAGVTQFPSHSVIEKGQTVTLRCDPISGHDNLYWYRRVMGKEIKFLLHFVKESKQDESGMPNNRFLAERTGGTYSTLKVQPAELEDSGVYFCASSQAVDANEKLFFGSGTQLSVL.